The clone carrying this T cell receptor beta chain came up a few times. Its target is unknown. This specimen belongs to a study of CD8+ T cells in alopecia areata. Overall study context: Treatment of the treated patients consisted of oral tofacitinib, 5 to 10 mg twice daily.

Findings and caveats of the study: During tofacitinib treatment, many expanded lesional clones remained in scalp and blood. Scalp sequencing also captures normal skin's resident alphabeta T cells.

The CDR3 runs to 14 residues. The V and J ends lost 5 bases and 4 bases respectively, with 14 bases between them. Germline values: CDR1 LNHNV, CDR2 YYDKDF (reference sequence). cDNA serving as the sequencing template came from extracted, reverse transcribed RNA. This table comes from immunoSEQ multiplex PCR, and its TCRdb copy is limited to in-frame clones, with some not included. The sample holds 70,000 or so clones, over 25% seen once. Treatment meaning: oral pan-JAK inhibitor, 5-10 mg twice daily. The source material was CD8+ T cells sorted from blood, sampled at week 4, from a patient treated with tofacitinib. This sequence joins TRBV15 and TRBJ1-2; D call uncertain. This TCR derives from a human donor with alopecia areata. The CDR3 nucleotides read TGTGCCACCAGCCCGGCCTTCTCCCGCTATGGCTACACCTTC. It yields the protein CATSPAFSRYGYTF.